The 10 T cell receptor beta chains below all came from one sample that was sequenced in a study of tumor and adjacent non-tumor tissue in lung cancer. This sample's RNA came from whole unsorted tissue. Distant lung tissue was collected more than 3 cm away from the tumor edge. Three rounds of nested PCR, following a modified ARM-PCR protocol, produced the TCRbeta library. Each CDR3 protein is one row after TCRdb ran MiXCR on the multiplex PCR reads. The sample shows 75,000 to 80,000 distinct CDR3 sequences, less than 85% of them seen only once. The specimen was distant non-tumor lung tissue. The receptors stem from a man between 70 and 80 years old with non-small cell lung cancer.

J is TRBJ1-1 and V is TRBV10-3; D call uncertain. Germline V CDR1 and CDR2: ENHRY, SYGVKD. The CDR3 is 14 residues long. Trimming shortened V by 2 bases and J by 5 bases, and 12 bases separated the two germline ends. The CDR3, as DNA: TGTGCCATCAGTGAGACCGATTTGAGGACTGAAGCTTTCTTT. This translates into CAISETDLRTEAFF.

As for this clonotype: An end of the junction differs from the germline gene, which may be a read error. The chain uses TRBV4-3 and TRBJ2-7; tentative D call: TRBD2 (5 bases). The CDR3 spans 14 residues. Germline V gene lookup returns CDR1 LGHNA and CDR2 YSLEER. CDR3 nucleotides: TGCGCCAGCAGCCAAGTGGGGAGCTCCTACGAGCACTACTTC. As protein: CASSQVGSSYEHYF.

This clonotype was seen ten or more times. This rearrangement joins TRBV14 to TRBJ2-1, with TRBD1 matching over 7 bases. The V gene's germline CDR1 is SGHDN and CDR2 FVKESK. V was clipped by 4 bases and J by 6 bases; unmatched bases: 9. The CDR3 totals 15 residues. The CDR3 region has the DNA TGTGCCAGCAGCCTGAGACAGGGATTTAGCAATGAGCAGTTCTTC. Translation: CASSLRQGFSNEQFF. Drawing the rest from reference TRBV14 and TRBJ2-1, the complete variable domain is EAGVTQFPSHSVIEKGQTVTLRCDPISGHDNLYWYRRVMGKEIKFLLHFVKESKQDESGMPNNRFLAERTGGTYSTLKVQPAELEDSGVYFCASSLRQGFSNEQFFGPGTRLTVL.

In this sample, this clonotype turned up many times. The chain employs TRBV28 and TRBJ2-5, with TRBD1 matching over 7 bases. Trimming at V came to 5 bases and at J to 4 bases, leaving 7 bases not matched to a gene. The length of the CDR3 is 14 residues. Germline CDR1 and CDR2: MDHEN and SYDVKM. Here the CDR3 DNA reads TGTGCCAGCAGTCAGACAGGGAATGTAGAGACCCAGTACTTC. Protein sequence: CASSQTGNVETQYF.

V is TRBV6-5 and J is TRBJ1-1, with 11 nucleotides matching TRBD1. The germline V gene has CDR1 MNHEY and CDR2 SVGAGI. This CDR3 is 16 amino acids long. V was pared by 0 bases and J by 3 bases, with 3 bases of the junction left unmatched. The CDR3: CASSYSLGQGDTEAFF. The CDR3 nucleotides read TGTGCCAGCAGTTACTCACTGGGACAGGGGGACACTGAAGCTTTCTTT.

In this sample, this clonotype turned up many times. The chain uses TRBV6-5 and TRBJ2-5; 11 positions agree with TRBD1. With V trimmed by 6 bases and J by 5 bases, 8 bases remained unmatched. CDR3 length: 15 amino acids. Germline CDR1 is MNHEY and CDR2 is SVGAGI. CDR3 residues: CASRRWTGGLETQYF. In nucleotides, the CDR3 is TGTGCCAGCAGGCGTTGGACAGGGGGCTTGGAGACCCAGTACTTC.

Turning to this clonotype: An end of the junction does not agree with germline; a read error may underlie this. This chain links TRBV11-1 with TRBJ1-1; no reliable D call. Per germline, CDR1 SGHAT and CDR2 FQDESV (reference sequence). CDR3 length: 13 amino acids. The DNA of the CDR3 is TGTGCCTGCAGCGCCGACAAGCACACTGAAGCTTTCTTT. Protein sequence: CACSADKHTEAFF. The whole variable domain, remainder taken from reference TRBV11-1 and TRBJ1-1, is EAEVAQSPRYKITEKSQAVAFWCDPISGHATLYWYRQILGQGPELLVQFQDESVVDDSQLPKDRFSAERLKGVDSTLKIQPAELGDSAMYLCACSADKHTEAFFGQGTRLTVV.

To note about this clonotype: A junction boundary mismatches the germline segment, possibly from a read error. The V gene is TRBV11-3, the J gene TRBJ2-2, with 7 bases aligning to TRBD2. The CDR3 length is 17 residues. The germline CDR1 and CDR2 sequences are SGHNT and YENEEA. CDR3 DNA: TGTGCCAGCACCTTAGGGGTGACTAGCCTGAACGCCGGGGAGCTGTTTTTT. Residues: CASTLGVTSLNAGELFF.

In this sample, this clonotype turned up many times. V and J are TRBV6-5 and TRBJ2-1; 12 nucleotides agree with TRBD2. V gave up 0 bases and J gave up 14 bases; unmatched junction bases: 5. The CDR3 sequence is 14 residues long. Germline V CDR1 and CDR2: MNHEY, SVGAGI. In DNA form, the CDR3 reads TGTGCCAGCAGTTACTCGGGGCTAGCGGGGGGGGAGTTCTTC. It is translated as CASSYSGLAGGEFF.

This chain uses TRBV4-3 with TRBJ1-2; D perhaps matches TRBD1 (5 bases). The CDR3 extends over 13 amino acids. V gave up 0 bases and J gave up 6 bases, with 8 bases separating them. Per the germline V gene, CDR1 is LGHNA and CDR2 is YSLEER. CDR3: CASSQDIGDGYTF. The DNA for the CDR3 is TGCGCCAGCAGCCAAGATATAGGGGATGGCTACACCTTC.